The entry below describes one T cell receptor beta chain. This sample was included in a study of blood T cell repertoires in COVID-19. Across the whole study: The United States, Italy and Spain supplied acute and convalescent COVID-19 samples. From T cells, B-cell-depleted T cells, or PBMCs came the material, which was cDNA or gDNA.

The CDR3 runs to 14 residues. CDR1 is LNHDA, CDR2 SQIVND, per germline (reference sequence). Between the trimmed V and J ends, which lost 4 bases and 2 bases, there was a span of 9 bases. Participants' own reports of clinical history determined their cohort assignment. Method: immunoSEQ multiplex PCR; TCRdb's copy keeps in-frame clones and lacks some. The sample has approximately 130,000 clones; less than 90% are singletons. The chain employs TRBV19 and TRBJ2-1; a possible D gene is TRBD2 (7 bases). The origin of this receptor is a young man who had recovered from COVID-19. The sequenced sample consisted of PBMCs or T cells enriched from blood (not recorded which). The CDR3 spells CASSTGGPYNEQFF. CDR3 nucleotides: TGTGCCAGTAGTACGGGGGGCCCCTACAATGAGCAGTTCTTC. Full variable domain (missing parts from reference TRBV19 and TRBJ2-1): DGGITQSPKYLFRKEGQNVTLSCEQNLNHDAMYWYRQDPGQGLRLIYYSQIVNDFQKGDIAEGYSVSREKKESFPLTVTSAQKNPTAFYLCASSTGGPYNEQFFGPGTRLTVL.